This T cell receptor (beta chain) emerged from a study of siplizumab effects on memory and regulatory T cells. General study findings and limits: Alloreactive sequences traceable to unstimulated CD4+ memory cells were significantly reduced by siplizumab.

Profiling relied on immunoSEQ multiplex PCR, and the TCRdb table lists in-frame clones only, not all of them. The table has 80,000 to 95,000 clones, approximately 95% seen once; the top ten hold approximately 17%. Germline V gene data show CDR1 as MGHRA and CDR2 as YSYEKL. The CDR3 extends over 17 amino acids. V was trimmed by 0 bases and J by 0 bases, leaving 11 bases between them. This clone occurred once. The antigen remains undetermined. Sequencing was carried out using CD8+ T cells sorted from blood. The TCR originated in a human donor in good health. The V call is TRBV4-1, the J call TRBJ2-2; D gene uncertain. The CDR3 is CASSQDGRPANTGELFF. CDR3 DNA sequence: TGCGCCAGCAGCCAAGATGGCCGGCCCGCGAACACCGGGGAGCTGTTTTTT.